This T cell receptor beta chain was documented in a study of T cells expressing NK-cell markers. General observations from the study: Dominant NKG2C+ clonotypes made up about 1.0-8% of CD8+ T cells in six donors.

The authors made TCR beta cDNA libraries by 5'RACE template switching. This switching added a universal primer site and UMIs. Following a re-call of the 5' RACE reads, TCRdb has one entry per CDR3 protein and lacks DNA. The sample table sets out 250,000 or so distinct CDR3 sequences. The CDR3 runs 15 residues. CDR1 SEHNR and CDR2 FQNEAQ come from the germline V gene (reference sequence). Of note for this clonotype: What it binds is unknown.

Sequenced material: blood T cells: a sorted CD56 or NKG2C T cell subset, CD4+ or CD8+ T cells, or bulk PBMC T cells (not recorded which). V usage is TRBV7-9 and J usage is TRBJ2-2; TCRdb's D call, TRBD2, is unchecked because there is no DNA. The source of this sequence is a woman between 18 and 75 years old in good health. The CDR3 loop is CASSPWALNTGELFF. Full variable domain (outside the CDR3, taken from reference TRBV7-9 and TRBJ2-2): DTGVSQNPRHKITKRGQNVTFRCDPISEHNRLYWYRQTLGQGPEFLTYFQNEAQLEKSRLLSDRFSAERPKGSFSTLEIQRTEQGDSAMYLCASSPWALNTGELFFGEGSRLTVL.